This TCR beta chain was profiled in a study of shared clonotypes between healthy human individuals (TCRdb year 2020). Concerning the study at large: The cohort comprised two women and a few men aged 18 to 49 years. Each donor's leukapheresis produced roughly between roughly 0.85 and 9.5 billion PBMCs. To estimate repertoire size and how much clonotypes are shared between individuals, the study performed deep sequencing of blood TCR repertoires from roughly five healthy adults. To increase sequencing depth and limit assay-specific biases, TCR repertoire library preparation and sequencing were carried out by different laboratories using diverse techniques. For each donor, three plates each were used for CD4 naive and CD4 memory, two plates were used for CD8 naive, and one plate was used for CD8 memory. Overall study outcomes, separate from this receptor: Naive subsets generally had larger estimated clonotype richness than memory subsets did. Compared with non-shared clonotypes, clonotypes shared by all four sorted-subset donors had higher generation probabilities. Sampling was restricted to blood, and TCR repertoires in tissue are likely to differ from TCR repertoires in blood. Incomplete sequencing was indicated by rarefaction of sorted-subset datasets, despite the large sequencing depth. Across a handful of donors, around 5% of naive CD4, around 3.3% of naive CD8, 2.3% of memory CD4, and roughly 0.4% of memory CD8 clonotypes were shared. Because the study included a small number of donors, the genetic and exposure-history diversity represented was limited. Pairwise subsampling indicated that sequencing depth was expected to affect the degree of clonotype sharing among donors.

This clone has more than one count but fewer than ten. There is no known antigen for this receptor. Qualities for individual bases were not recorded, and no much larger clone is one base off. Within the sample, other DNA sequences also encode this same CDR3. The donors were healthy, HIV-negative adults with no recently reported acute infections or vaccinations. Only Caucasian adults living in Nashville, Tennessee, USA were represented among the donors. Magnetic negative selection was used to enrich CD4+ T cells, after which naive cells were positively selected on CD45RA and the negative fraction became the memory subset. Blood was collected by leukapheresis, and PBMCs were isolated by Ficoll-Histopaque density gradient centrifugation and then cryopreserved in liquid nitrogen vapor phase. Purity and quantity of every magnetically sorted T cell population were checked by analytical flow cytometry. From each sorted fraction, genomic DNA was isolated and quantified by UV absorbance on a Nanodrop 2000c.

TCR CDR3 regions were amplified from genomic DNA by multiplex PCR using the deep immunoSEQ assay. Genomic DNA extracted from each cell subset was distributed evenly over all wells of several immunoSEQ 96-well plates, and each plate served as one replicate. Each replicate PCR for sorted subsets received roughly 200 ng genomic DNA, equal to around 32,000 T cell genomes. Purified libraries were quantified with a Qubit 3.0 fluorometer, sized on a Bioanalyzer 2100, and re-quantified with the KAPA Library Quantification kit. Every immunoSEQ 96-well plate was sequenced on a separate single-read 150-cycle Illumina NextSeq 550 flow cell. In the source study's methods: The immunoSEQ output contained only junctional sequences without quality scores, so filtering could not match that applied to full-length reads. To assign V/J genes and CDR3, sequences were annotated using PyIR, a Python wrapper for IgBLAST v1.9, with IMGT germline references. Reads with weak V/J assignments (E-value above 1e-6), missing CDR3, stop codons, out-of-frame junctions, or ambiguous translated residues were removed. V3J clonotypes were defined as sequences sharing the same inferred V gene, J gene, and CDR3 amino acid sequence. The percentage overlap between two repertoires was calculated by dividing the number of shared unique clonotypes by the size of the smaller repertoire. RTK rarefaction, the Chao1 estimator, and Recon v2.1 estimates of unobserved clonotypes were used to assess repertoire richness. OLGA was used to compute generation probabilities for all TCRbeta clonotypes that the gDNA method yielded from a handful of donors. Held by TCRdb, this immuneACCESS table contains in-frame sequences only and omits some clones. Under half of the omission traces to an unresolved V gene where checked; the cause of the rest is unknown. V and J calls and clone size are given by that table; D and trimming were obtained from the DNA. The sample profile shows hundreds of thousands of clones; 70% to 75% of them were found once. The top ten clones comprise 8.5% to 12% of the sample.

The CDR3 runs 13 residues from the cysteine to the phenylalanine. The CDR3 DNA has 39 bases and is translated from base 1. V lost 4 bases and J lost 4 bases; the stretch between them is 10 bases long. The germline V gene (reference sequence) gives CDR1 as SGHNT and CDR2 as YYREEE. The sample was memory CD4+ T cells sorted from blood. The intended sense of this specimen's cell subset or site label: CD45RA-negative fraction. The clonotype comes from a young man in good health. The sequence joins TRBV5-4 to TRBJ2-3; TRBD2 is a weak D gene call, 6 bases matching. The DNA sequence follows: TGTGCCAGCAGCCTCGGAGGGGCAGATACGCAGTATTTT. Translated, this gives CASSLGGADTQYF. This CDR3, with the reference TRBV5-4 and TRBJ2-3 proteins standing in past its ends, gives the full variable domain ETGVTQSPTHLIKTRGQQVTLRCSSQSGHNTVSWYQQALGQGPQFIFQYYREEENGRGNFPPRFSGLQFPNYSSELNVNALELDDSALYLCASSLGGADTQYFGPGTRLTVL.